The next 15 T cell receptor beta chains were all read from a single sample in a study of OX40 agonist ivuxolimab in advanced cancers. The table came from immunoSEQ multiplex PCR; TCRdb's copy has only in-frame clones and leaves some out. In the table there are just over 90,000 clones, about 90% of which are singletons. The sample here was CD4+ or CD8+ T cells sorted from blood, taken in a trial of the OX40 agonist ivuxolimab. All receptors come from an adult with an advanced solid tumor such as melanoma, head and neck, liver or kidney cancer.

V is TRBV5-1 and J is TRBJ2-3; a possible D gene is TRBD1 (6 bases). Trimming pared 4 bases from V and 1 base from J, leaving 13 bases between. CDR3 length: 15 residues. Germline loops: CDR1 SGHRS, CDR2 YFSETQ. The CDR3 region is CASSRDGGGTDTQYF. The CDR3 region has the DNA TGCGCCAGCAGCCGGGATGGGGGCGGCACAGATACGCAGTATTTT. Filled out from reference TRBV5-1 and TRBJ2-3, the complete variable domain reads KAGVTQTPRYLIKTRGQQVTLSCSPISGHRSVSWYQQTPGQGLQFLFEYFSETQRNKGNFPGRFSGRQFSNSRSEMNVSTLELGDSALYLCASSRDGGGTDTQYFGPGTRLTVL.

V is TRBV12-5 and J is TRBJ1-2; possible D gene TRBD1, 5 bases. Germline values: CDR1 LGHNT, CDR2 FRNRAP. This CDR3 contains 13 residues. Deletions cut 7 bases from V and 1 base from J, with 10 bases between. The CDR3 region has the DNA TGTGCTAGTGCCAGGGACCTTAACTATGGCTACACCTTC. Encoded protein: CASARDLNYGYTF.

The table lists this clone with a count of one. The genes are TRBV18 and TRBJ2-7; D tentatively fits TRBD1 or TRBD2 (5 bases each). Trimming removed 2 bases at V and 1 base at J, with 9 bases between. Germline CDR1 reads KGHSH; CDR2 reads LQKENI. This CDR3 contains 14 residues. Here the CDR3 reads CASSPTGPSYEQYF. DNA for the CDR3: TGTGCCAGCTCACCAACGGGACCGTCCTACGAGCAGTACTTC.

The DNA of the CDR3 is TGTGCCAGTACCCTCGGAGCTAGCGGGGGATACAATGAGCAGTTCTTC. Protein sequence: CASTLGASGGYNEQFF. The chain has TRBV19 and TRBJ2-1, with 10 bases aligning to TRBD2. The CDR3 is made up of 16 amino acids. Germline CDR1 LNHDA, CDR2 SQIVND (reference sequence). Losses at the gene ends were 7 bases for V and 4 bases for J; bases not matched to a gene: 10.

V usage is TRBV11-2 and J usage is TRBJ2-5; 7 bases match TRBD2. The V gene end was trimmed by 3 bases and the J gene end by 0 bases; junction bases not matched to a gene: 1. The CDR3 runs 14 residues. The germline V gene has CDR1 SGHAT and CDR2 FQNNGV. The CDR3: CASSLGGYQETQYF. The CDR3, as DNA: TGTGCCAGCAGCTTGGGGGGGTACCAAGAGACCCAGTACTTC.

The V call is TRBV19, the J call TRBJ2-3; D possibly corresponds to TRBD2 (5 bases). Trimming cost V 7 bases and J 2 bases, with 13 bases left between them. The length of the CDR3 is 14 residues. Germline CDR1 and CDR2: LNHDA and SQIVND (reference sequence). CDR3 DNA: TGTGCCAGTAATATCGGACTCGTCACAGATACGCAGTATTTT. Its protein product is CASNIGLVTDTQYF.

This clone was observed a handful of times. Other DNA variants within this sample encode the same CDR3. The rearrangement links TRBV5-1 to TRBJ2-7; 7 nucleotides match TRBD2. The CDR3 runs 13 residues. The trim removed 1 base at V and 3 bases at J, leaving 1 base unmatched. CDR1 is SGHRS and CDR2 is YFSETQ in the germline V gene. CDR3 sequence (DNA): TGCGCCAGCAGCTTGCGCGGGGGCTACGAGCAGTACTTC. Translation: CASSLRGGYEQYF. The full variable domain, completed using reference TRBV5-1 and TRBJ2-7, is KAGVTQTPRYLIKTRGQQVTLSCSPISGHRSVSWYQQTPGQGLQFLFEYFSETQRNKGNFPGRFSGRQFSNSRSEMNVSTLELGDSALYLCASSLRGGYEQYFGPGTRLTVT.

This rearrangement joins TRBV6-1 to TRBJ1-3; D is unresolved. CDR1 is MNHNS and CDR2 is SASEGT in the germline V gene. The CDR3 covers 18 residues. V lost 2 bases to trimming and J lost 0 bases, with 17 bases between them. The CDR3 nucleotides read TGTGCCAGCAGTGAAACCAATATGGGCCTATACTCTGGAAACACCATATATTTT. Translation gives CASSETNMGLYSGNTIYF.

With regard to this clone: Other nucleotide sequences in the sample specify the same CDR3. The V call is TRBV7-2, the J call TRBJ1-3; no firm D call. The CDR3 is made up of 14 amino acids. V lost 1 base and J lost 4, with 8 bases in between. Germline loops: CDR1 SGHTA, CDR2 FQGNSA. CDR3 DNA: TGTGCCAGCAGCTTAGTGAGTGGCGGAAACACCATATATTTT. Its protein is CASSLVSGGNTIYF.

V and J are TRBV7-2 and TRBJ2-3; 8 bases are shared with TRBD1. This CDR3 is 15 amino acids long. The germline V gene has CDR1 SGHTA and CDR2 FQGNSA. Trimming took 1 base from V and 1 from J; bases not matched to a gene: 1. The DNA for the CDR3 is TGTGCCAGCAGCTTAGGGGGACAGGGCACAGATACGCAGTATTTT. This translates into CASSLGGQGTDTQYF.

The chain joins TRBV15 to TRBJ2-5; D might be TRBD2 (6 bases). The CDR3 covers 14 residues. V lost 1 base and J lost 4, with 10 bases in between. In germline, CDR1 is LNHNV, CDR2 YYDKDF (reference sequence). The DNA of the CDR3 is TGTGCCACCAGCAGAGTGCCGGAGGGAGAGACCCAGTACTTC. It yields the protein CATSRVPEGETQYF. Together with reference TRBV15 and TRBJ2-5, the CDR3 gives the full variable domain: DAMVIQNPRYQVTQFGKPVTLSCSQTLNHNVMYWYQQKSSQAPKLLFHYYDKDFNNEADTPDNFQSRRPNTSFCFLDIRSPGLGDTAMYLCATSRVPEGETQYFGPGTRLLVL.

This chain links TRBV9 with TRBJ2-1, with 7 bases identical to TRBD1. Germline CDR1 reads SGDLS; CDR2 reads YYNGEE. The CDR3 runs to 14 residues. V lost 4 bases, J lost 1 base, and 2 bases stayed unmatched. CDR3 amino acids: CASSRGQSYNEQFF. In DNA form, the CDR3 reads TGTGCCAGCAGCAGGGGACAGTCCTACAATGAGCAGTTCTTC.

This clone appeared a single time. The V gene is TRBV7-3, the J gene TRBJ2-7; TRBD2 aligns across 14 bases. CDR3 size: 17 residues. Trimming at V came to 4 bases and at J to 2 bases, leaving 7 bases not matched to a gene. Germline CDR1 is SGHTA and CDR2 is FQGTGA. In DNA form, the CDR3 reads TGTGCCAGCAGCTCTCCCGGACTAGCGGGAGGACCCTACGAGCAGTACTTC. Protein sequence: CASSSPGLAGGPYEQYF. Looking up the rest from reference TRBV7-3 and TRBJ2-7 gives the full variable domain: GAGVSQTPSNKVTEKGKYVELRCDPISGHTALYWYRQSLGQGPEFLIYFQGTGAADDSGLPNDRFFAVRPEGSVSTLKIQRTERGDSAVYLCASSSPGLAGGPYEQYFGPGTRLTVT.

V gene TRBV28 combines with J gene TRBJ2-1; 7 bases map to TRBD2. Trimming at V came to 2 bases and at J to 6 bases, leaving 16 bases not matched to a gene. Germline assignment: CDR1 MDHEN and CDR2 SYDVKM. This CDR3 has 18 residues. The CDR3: CASSLEPWSSGRGNEQFF. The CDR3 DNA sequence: TGTGCCAGCAGTTTAGAACCGTGGTCCTCGGGGAGGGGCAATGAGCAGTTCTTC.

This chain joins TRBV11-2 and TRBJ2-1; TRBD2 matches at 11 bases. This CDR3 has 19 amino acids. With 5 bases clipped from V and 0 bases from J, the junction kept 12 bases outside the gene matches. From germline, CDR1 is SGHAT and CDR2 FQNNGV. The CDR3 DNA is TGTGCCAGCAGCCTCCAACGACTAGCGGGGCTTGTCTCCTACAATGAGCAGTTCTTC. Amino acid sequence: CASSLQRLAGLVSYNEQFF.